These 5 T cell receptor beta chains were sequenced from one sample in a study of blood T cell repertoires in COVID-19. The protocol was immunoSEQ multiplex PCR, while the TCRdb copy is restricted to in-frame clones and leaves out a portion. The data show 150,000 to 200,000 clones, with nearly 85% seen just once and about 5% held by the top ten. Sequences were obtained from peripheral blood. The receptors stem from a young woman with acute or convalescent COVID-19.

CDR3 in amino acids: CASSLDQGPGYGYTF. CDR3 DNA: TGCGCCAGCAGCTTGGATCAGGGGCCTGGCTATGGCTACACCTTC. The chain recombines TRBV5-1 with TRBJ1-2, with D tentatively TRBD1 (6 bases). The germline V gene has CDR1 SGHRS and CDR2 YFSETQ. The CDR3 covers 15 residues. V was trimmed by 0 bases and J by 4 bases, leaving 13 bases between them.

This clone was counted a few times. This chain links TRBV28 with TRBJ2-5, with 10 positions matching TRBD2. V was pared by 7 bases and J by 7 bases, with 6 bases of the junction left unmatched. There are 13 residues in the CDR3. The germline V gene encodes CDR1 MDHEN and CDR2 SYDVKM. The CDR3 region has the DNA TGTGCCAGCAAGCGGGGGGGCCAGGGGACCCAGTACTTC. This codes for CASKRGGQGTQYF.

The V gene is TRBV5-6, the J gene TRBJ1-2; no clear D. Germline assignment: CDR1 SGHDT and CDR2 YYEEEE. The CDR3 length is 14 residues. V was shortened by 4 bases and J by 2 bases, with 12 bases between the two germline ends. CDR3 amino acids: CASSIKRRNYGYTF. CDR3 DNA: TGTGCCAGCAGCATAAAACGGAGGAACTATGGCTACACCTTC.

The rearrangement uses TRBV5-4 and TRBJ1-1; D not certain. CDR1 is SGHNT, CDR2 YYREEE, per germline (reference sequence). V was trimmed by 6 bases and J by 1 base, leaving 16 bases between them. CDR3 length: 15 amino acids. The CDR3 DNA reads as TGTGCCAGCACCTCCGACTTCGCACGGAACACTGAAGCTTTCTTT. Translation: CASTSDFARNTEAFF.

CDR3 sequence: CASSLWAGTGGTEAFF. DNA of the CDR3: TGTGCCAGCAGCTTATGGGCCGGGACAGGGGGCACTGAAGCTTTCTTT. V gene TRBV7-9 combines with J gene TRBJ1-1; 11 nucleotides align to TRBD1. CDR3 length equals 16 residues. In germline, CDR1 is SEHNR, CDR2 FQNEAQ (reference sequence). The V and J ends lost 2 bases and 4 bases, in that order; junction bases with no gene match: 6.